The subject of this entry is one T cell receptor (beta chain). The CDR3 runs 12 residues. The germline CDR1 and CDR2 sequences are DFQATT and SNEGSKA (reference sequence). The V and J ends lost 1 base and 0 bases respectively, with 4 bases between them. Researchers attached unique molecular identifiers to individual cDNA molecules. TCRdb independently ran MiXCR on the 5' RACE reads; one entry per CDR3 protein. This repertoire shows roughly 55,000 distinct CDR3 sequences, under 14% found once; its top ten account for about 9.4%. This entry is derived from a study of early T cells in non-severe SARS-CoV-2 infection. About the study: Bulk RNA from unsorted whole blood was sequenced; chains were unpaired.

The sequence was obtained from an adult who was a healthcare worker with PCR-confirmed SARS-CoV-2 infection or an uninfected control (not recorded which). Sequenced input: whole blood. The chain joins TRBV20-1 to TRBJ2-7; D remains ambiguous. The CDR3 region is CSARATSYEQYF. The CDR3 nucleotides are TGCAGTGCTAGAGCGACCTCCTACGAGCAGTACTTC.